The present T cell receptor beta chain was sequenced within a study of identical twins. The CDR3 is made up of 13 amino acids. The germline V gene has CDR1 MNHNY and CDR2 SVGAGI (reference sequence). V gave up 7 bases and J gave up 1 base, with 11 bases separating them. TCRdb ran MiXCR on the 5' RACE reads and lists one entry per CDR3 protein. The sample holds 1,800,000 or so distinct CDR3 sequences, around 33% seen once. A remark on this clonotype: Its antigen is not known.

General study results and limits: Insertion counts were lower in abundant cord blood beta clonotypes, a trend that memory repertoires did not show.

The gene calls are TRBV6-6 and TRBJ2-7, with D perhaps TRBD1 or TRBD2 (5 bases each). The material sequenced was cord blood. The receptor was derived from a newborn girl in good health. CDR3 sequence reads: CASKGRTSYEQYF. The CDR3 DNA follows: TGTGCCAGCAAGGGACGAACGTCCTACGAGCAGTACTTC.